The present entry profiles one T cell receptor (beta chain) with its context. The antigen it recognizes is unknown. Base qualities are missing; no much larger clone stands one base away. These data originate in a study of blood T cell repertoires in COVID-19 (dated by TCRdb to about 2020). Looking at the study overall: Collaborator samples came from the United States, Italy and Spain and covered acute and convalescent phases of COVID-19. The prospective study material was composed of cDNA or gDNA derived from T cells, B-cell-depleted T cells, or PBMCs. A freely available public database, intended as a resource for researchers studying the immune response to SARS-CoV-2, is where the repertoires were released. The dataset comprised deeply sampled blood TCRbeta repertoires from subjects exposed to, actively infected with, or recovered from COVID-19. Samples were obtained from the ongoing ImmuneRACE study (first 160 participants) and from over 1,000 subjects provided by 6 global collaborators. Nearly every sample came with metadata listing a de-identified subject ID, COVID-19 status, age in years and sex. Where available, HLA class I and class II types were taken from metadata supplied by the sample provider and were not determined by assay-based typing. General findings and caveats noted by the study authors: Clinical and demographic metadata were provided uncurated, with the amount varying by source and participant.

TCRbeta CDR3 regions were amplified from genomic DNA using the immunoSEQ Assay, a bias-controlled multiplex PCR. The study's processing was this. The number of nucleated cells in each sample was estimated by amplification of reference gene primers within the assay. To quantify the absolute abundance of each unique TCRbeta CDR3 rearrangement, sequence reads were collapsed and filtered. For each sample, productive Simpson clonality was calculated by taking the square root of Simpson's diversity index across productive rearrangements. TCRdb retrieved this table from immuneACCESS and kept in-frame rearrangements only. Not all clones are present; in checked studies, unresolved V genes account for under half, and no reason is known for the remainder. D and trimming come from the DNA, and the V and J calls and clone size come from that table. This sample comprises roughly 52,000 clones, approximately 90% of them detected only once. The ten largest make up about 3.6% of the sample.

At one collaborating source in Seattle, patients were enrolled during active infection and were followed longitudinally through the course of disease. Whole blood was collected in K2EDTA tubes by collaborating institutions according to the institutions' own protocols. For TCRbeta analysis, collaborators shipped samples as frozen whole blood, isolated PBMCs, or DNA extracted from either of those sample types. This sequence was found in a man aged 35 to 55 with COVID-19, enrolled during active disease. Sequences were obtained from peripheral blood.

The CDR3 corresponds to CASSEPSGAGYNEQFF. The nucleotides read TGTGCCAGCAGTGAACCCAGCGGGGCGGGATACAATGAGCAGTTCTTC. This receptor chain uses TRBV6-1 and TRBJ2-1; 7 of the junction bases match TRBD2. Trimming removed 2 bases from V and 4 bases from J; the gene matches leave 8 bases unexplained. From cysteine to phenylalanine, the CDR3 is 16 amino acids long. The retained sequence is limited to the CDR3, 48 bases, with the frame set at the first base. Sequences MNHNS (CDR1) and SASEGT (CDR2) are obtained from the germline V gene.